This TCR beta chain was recovered during a study of blood T cells in healthy people across ages. The authors ran a second PCR of about 6 to 11 cycles using a sample-barcoded 5' primer and a J-beta primer mix. TCRdb analysed the 5' RACE reads with MiXCR anew, one entry per CDR3 protein. This table holds 800,000 to 950,000 distinct CDR3 sequences, 25% to 35% found once. The CDR3 runs to 14 residues. The germline V gene has CDR1 SGHRS and CDR2 YFSETQ. This clonotype has only a few counts. Mismatch with germline at one junction end may stem from a read error. Another study also made use of these data, one on T cells of mothers and their children. That work adds: A few healthy Caucasian mothers served as donors, and their six children did as well. Researchers put all of the extracted RNA into cDNA synthesis, using 1.5 ug per 15 ul. Mother-child pairs who were related displayed a slightly higher overlap than unrelated pairs, a difference that was non-significant.

V and J are TRBV5-1 and TRBJ2-5; a weak D match, TRBD1 (5 bases). Sequenced: blood. The receptor comes from a woman between 35 and 50 years old in good health. The CDR3 DNA is TGCACCAGCAGCTTGAAGCAGGGCTGGGAGACCCAGTACTTC. It yields the protein CTSSLKQGWETQYF.